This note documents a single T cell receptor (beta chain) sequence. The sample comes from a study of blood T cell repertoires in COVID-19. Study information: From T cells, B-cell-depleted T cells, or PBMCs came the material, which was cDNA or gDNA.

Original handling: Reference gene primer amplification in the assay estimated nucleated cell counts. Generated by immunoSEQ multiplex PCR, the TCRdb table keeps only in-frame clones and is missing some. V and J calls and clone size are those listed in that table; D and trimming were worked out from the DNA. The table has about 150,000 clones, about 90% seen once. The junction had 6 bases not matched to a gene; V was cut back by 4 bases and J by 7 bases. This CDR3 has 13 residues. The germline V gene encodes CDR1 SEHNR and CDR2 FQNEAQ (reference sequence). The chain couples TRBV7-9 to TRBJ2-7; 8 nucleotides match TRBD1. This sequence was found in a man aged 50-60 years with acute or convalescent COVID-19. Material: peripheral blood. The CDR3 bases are TGTGCCAGCAGCTCCCGACAGGGGCAAGAGCAGTACTTC. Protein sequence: CASSSRQGQEQYF.